This T cell receptor (beta chain) stems from a study of CD8 T cells in Susac syndrome. RNA in amounts of roughly 0.5 to 1 ug was reverse transcribed with random hexamers. Using its own MiXCR run on the immunoSEQ multiplex PCR reads, TCRdb lists one record per CDR3 protein. The table includes 85,000 to 120,000 distinct CDR3 sequences, roughly 95% detected once. TEMRA cells were FACS-enriched and CD8+ and CD4+ T cells negatively isolated. Germline V gene data show CDR1 as MNHEY and CDR2 as SMNVEV (reference sequence). V lost 2 bases and J lost 1; bases outside the gene matches: 6. The CDR3 sequence is 16 residues long.

The V and J genes are TRBV27 and TRBJ2-3; 7 positions agree with TRBD2. The specimen sequenced was CD8+ T cells from PBMCs. This receptor was taken from a human donor with Susac syndrome. The chain's CDR3 is CASSLQAGWGTDTQYF. CDR3 sequence (DNA): TGTGCCAGCAGTTTACAAGCGGGGTGGGGCACAGATACGCAGTATTTT.